This T cell receptor beta chain appears in the sequencing data of a study of long-term antiretroviral therapy in people with HIV. Samples held about 0.95-11 million cryopreserved PBMC before DNA extraction. At the survey level, the v3.0 immunoSEQ assay was run. Target depth was roughly 40,000-55,000 T-cell genomes per sample. Using immunoSEQ multiplex PCR, the repertoire was profiled, and TCRdb retains in-frame clones only, with some absent. The data contain about 48,000 clones, around 84% of them singletons. There are 16 residues in the CDR3. Germline assignment: CDR1 MDHEN and CDR2 SYDVKM. The V gene end was trimmed by 3 bases and the J gene end by 4 bases; junction bases not matched to a gene: 5.

The origin of this receptor is a woman aged 18-35 years with HIV. The chain links TRBV28 to TRBJ2-7, with TRBD2 matching over 14 bases. Source: unsorted PBMCs, taken 0.8 years after starting antiretroviral therapy. The CDR3 sequence: CASSLGLAGVLYEQYF. The CDR3 coding sequence is TGTGCCAGCAGTTTGGGACTAGCGGGAGTGCTTTACGAGCAGTACTTC.